This record concerns one TCR beta chain sequence. TCRdb keeps only in-frame clones here, not all; method: immunoSEQ multiplex PCR. The repertoire holds around 70,000 clones, with 83% as singletons. The data were taken from a study of OX40 agonist ivuxolimab in advanced cancers. V gave up 0 bases and J gave up 2 bases, with 8 bases separating them. The germline V gene encodes CDR1 SGHNT and CDR2 YYREEE (reference sequence). The CDR3 is 14 amino acids. This clonotype originated in an adult with an advanced solid tumor such as melanoma, head and neck, liver or kidney cancer. This rearrangement joins TRBV5-4 to TRBJ1-2, with a weak D call TRBD1 (5 bases). Sequenced here: CD4+ or CD8+ T cells sorted from blood, sampled in a trial of the OX40 agonist ivuxolimab. CDR3 sequence reads: CASSLDRRNYGYTF. The CDR3, as DNA: TGTGCCAGCAGCTTGGACAGGAGAAACTATGGCTACACCTTC.